Below, 5 T cell receptor beta chains from the same sample are listed, as sequenced in a study of T cell responses to AZD1222 COVID-19 vaccine. Only in-frame clones appear in the TCRdb table, and some are missing; sequencing was by immunoSEQ multiplex PCR. The sample contains about 140,000 clones, approximately 90% of which appear only once. Material: peripheral blood, obtained on day 0 of AZD1222 vaccination. These receptors were taken from an adult in good health.

The chain joins TRBV19 to TRBJ1-2; TRBD1 might be the D (6 bases). V lost 0 bases and J lost 3, with 8 bases in between. The length of the CDR3 is 14 residues. In germline, CDR1 is LNHDA, CDR2 SQIVND (reference sequence). The CDR3 coding sequence is TGTGCCAGTAGTATAGACAGGGGACACTATGGCTACACCTTC. It specifies CASSIDRGHYGYTF.

The chain has TRBV11-3 and TRBJ2-2; no reliable D call. Germline CDR1 reads SGHNT; CDR2 reads YENEEA. The CDR3 totals 12 residues. V gave up 7 bases and J gave up 5 bases, with 8 bases separating them. CDR3 protein: CASNLRTGELFF. The CDR3 nucleotides read TGTGCCAGCAACCTTAGAACCGGGGAGCTGTTTTTT.

The V and J genes are TRBV30 and TRBJ1-6; tentative D call: TRBD1 (5 bases). Deletions cut 3 bases from V and 5 bases from J, with 11 bases between. From germline, CDR1 is GTSNPN and CDR2 SVGIG (reference sequence). This CDR3 has 14 residues. CDR3 in amino acids: CAWRMGQNNSPLHF. For the CDR3, the DNA is TGTGCCTGGAGAATGGGGCAAAATAATTCACCCCTCCACTTT.

This chain connects TRBV7-6 to TRBJ2-7, with TRBD1 identical over 9 bases. Unmatched junction bases numbered 5, after V lost 4 bases and J lost 7 bases. Germline CDR1 reads SGHVS; CDR2 reads FNYEAQ. This CDR3 has 13 amino acids. The CDR3 DNA sequence: TGTGCCAGCAGCTCTACAGGGGGCTCGGAGCAGTACTTC. Translated, it gives CASSSTGGSEQYF.

This chain connects TRBV6-5 to TRBJ1-2, with D maybe TRBD1 (6 bases). The CDR3 runs 13 residues. Trimming shortened V by 6 bases and J by 7 bases, and 15 bases separated the two germline ends. The germline V gene encodes CDR1 MNHEY and CDR2 SVGAGI. Here the CDR3 reads CASSSGQLSGYTF. In nucleotides, the CDR3 is TGTGCCAGCAGCTCTGGACAGCTGAGTGGCTACACCTTC.